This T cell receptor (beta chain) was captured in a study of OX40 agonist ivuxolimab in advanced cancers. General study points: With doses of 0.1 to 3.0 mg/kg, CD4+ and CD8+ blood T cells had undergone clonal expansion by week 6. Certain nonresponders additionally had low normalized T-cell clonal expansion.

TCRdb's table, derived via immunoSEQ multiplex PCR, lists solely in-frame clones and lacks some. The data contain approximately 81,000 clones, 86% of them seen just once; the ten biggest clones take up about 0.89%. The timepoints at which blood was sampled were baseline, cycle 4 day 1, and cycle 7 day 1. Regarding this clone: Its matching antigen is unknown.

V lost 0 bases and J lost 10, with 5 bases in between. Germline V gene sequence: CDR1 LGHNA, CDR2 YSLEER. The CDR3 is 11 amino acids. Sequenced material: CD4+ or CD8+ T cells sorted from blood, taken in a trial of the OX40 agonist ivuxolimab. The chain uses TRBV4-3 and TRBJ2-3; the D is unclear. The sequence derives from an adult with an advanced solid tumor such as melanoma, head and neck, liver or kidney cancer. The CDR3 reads CASSQERAQYF. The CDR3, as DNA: TGCGCCAGCAGCCAAGAACGGGCGCAGTATTTT.